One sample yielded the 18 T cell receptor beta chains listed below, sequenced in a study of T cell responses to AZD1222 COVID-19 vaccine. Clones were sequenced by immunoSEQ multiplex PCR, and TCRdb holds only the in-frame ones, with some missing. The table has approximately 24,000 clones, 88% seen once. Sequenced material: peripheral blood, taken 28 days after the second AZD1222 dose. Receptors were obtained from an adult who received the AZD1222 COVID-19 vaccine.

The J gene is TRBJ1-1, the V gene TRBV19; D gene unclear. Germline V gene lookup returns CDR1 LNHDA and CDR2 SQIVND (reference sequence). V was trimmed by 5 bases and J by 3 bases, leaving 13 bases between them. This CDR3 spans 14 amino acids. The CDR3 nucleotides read TGTGCCAGTAGTGTGGGTTTAACGGACACTGAAGCTTTCTTT. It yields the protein CASSVGLTDTEAFF.

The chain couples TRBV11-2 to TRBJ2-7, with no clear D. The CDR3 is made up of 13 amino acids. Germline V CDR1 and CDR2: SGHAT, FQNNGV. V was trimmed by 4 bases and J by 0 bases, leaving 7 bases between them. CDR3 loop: CASSWGTSYEQYF. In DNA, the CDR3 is TGTGCCAGCAGCTGGGGTACCTCCTACGAGCAGTACTTC.

This CDR3 is CASSPQLGQGTEAFF. The CDR3 DNA follows: TGTGCCAGCTCACCCCAACTGGGACAGGGCACTGAAGCTTTCTTT. The chain is built from TRBV18 and TRBJ1-1; 9 nucleotides line up with TRBD1. Trimming removed 3 bases from V and 4 bases from J; junction bases left unmatched: 6. Germline CDR1 and CDR2: KGHSH and LQKENI. CDR3 length: 15 residues.

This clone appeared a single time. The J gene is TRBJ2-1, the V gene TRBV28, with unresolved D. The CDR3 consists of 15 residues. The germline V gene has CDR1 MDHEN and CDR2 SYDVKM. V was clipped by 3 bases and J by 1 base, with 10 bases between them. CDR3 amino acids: CASSLYSRSYNEQFF. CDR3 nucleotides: TGTGCCAGCAGTTTGTATAGCCGTTCCTACAATGAGCAGTTCTTC.

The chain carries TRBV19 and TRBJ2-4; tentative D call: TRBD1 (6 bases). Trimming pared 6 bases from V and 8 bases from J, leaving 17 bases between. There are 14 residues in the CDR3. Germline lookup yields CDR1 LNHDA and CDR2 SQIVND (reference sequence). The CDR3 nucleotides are TGTGCCAGTAGGATGACAGGCCTCGGGGACATTCAGTACTTC. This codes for CASRMTGLGDIQYF.

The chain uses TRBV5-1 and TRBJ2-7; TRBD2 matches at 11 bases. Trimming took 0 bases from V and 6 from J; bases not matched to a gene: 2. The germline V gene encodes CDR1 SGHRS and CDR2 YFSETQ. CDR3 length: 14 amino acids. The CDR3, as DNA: TGCGCCAGCAGCTTGGCCACTAGCGGGGGCGAGCAGTACTTC. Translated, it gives CASSLATSGGEQYF. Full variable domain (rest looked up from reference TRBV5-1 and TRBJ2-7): KAGVTQTPRYLIKTRGQQVTLSCSPISGHRSVSWYQQTPGQGLQFLFEYFSETQRNKGNFPGRFSGRQFSNSRSEMNVSTLELGDSALYLCASSLATSGGEQYFGPGTRLTVT.

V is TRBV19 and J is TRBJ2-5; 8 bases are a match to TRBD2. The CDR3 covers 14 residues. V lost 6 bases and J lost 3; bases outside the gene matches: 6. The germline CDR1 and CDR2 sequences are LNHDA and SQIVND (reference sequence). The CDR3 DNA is TGTGCCAGTAGCATACGGGGGGGCAAAGAGACCCAGTACTTC. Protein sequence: CASSIRGGKETQYF. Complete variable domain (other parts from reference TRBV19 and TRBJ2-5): DGGITQSPKYLFRKEGQNVTLSCEQNLNHDAMYWYRQDPGQGLRLIYYSQIVNDFQKGDIAEGYSVSREKKESFPLTVTSAQKNPTAFYLCASSIRGGKETQYFGPGTRLLVL.

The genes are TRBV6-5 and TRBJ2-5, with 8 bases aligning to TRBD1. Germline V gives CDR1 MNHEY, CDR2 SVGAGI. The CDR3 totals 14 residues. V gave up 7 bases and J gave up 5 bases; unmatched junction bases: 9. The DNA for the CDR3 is TGTGCCAGCAAATTGCAGGGGGCTCTCGAGACCCAGTACTTC. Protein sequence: CASKLQGALETQYF.

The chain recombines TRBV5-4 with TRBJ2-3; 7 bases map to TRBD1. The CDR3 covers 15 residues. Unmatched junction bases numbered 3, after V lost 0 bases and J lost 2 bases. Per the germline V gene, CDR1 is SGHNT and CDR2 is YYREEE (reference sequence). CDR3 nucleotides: TGTGCCAGCAGCTTGGAGGGGGCCTACACAGATACGCAGTATTTT. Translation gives CASSLEGAYTDTQYF.

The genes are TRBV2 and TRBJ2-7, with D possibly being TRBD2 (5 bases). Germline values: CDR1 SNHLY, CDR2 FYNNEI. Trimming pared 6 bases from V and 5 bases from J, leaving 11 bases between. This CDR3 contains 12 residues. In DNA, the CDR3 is TGTGCCAGCAGGGAGGCCGTCGACGAGCAGTACTTC. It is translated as CASREAVDEQYF.

CDR3 DNA sequence: TGTGCCAGCAGCTTAAGTTCTTGGGGCAGGGGCAGTAATTCACCCCTCCACTTT. Protein sequence: CASSLSSWGRGSNSPLHF. The rearrangement joins TRBV7-2 to TRBJ1-6; the D gene is possibly TRBD1 (6 bases). Germline V CDR1 and CDR2: SGHTA, FQGNSA. V gave up 2 bases and J gave up 6 bases, with 20 bases separating them. The CDR3 is 18 amino acids.

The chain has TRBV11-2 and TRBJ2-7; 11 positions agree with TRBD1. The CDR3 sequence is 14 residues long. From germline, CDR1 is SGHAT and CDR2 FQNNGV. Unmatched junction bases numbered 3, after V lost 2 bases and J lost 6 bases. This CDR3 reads CASSLRTGGAEQYF. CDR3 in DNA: TGTGCCAGCAGCTTAAGGACAGGGGGCGCCGAGCAGTACTTC.

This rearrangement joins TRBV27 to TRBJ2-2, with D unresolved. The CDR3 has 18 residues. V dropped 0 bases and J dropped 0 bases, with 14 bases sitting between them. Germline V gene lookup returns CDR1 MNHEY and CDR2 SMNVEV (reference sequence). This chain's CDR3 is CASSLSGRLAANTGELFF. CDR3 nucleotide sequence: TGTGCCAGCAGTTTATCAGGGCGATTGGCCGCGAACACCGGGGAGCTGTTTTTT.

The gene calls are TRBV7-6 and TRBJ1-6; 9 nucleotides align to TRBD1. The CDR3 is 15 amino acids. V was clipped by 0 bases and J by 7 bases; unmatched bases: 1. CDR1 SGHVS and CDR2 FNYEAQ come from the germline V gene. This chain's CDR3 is CASSLAGQGNSPLHF. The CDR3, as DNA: TGTGCCAGCAGCTTAGCAGGACAGGGGAATTCACCCCTCCACTTT.

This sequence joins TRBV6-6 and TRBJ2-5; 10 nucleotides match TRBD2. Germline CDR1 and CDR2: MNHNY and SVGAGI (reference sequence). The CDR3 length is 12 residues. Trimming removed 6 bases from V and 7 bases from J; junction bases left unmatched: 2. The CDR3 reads CASRLAGGTQYF. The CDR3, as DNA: TGTGCCAGCAGATTAGCGGGAGGGACCCAGTACTTC.

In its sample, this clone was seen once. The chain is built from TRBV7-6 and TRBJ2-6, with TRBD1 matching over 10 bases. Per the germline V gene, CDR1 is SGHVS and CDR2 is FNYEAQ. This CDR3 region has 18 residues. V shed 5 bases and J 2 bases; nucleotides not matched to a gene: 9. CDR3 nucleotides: TGTGCCAGCAGCCCTCGGGGACAGGGGACTGCTGGGGCCAACGTCCTGACTTTC. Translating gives CASSPRGQGTAGANVLTF.

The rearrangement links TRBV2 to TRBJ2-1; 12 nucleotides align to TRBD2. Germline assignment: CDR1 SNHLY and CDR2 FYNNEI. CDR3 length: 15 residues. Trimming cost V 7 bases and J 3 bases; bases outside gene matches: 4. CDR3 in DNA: TGTGCCAGCATTACGACTAGCGGGGGCTACAATGAGCAGTTCTTC. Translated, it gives CASITTSGGYNEQFF.

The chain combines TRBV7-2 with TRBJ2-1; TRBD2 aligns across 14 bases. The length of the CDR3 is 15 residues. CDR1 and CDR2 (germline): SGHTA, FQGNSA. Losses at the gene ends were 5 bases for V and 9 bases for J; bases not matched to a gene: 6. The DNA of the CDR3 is TGTGCCAGCAGCCAGACTAGCGGGGGGGCTGGTGAGCAGTTCTTC. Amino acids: CASSQTSGGAGEQFF.